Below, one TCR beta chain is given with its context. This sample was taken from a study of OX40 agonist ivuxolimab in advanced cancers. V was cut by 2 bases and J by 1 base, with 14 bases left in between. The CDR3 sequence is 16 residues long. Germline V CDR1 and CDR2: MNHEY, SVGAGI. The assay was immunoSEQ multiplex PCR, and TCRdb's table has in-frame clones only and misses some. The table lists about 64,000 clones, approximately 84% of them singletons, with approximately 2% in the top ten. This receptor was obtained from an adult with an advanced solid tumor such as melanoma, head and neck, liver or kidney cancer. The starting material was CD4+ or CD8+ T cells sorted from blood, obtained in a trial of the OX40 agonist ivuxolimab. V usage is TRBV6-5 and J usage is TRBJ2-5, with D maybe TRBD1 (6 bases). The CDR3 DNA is TGTGCCAGCAGTTACGCACGGACAGCCCGCCAAGAGACCCAGTACTTC. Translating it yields CASSYARTARQETQYF.